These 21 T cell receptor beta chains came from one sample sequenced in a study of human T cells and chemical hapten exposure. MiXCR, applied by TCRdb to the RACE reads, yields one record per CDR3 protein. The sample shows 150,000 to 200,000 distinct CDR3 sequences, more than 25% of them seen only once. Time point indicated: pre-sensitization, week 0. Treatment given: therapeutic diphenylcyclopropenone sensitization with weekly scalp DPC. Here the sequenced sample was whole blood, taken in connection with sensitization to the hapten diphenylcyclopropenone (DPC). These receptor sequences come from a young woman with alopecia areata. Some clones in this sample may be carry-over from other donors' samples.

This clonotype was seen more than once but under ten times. The CDR3, as DNA: TGTGCCAGCAGCCCACGGCGGGACTCTTGGGAGACCCAGTACTTC. Its translation is CASSPRRDSWETQYF. This rearrangement joins TRBV7-2 to TRBJ2-5, with D possibly being TRBD2 (6 bases). CDR3 length: 15 residues. Germline CDR1 reads SGHTA; CDR2 reads FQGNSA. Deletions cut 5 bases from V and 5 bases from J, with 18 bases between.

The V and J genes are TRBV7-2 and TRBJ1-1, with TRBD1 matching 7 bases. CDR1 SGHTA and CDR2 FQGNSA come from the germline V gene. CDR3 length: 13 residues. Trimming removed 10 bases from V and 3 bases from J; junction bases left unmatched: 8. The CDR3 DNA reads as TGTGCCACCACTACAGGGGATGACACTGAAGCTTTCTTT. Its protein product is CATTTGDDTEAFF.

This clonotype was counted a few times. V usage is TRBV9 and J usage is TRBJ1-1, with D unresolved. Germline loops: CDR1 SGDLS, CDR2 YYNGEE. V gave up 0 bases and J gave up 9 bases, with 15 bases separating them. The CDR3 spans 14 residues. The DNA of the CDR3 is TGTGCCAGCAGCGTAGCTGCCAGATCTCCCCAAGCTTTCTTT. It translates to CASSVAARSPQAFF.

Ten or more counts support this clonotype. The CDR3 loop is CASRPSSARAEKLFF. In DNA form, the CDR3 reads TGTGCCAGCAGGCCATCTAGTGCCCGCGCGGAAAAACTGTTTTTT. The V call is TRBV6-5, the J call TRBJ1-4, with unresolved D. Germline values: CDR1 MNHEY, CDR2 SVGAGI. The CDR3 extends over 15 amino acids. Trimming shortened V by 6 bases and J by 8 bases, and 19 bases separated the two germline ends.

The CDR3 reads CASRPSGAGYEQYF. In nucleotides, the CDR3 is TGTGCCAGCAGGCCTAGCGGGGCGGGCTACGAGCAGTACTTC. The chain links TRBV28 to TRBJ2-7; the match to TRBD2 covers 9 bases. The trim removed 6 bases at V and 3 bases at J, leaving 6 bases unmatched. The CDR3 contains 14 residues. Germline CDR1 reads MDHEN; CDR2 reads SYDVKM. Complete variable domain (other parts from reference TRBV28 and TRBJ2-7): DVKVTQSSRYLVKRTGEKVFLECVQDMDHENMFWYRQDPGLGLRLIYFSYDVKMKEKGDIPEGYSVSREKKERFSLILESASTNQTSMYLCASRPSGAGYEQYFGPGTRLTVT.

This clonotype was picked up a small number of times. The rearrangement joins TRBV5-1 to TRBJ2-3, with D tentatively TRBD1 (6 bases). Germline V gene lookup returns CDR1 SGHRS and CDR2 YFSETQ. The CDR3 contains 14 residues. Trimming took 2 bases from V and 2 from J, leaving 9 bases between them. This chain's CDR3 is CASSLQGPTDTQYF. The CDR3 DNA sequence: TGCGCCAGCAGCTTACAGGGCCCCACAGATACGCAGTATTTT.

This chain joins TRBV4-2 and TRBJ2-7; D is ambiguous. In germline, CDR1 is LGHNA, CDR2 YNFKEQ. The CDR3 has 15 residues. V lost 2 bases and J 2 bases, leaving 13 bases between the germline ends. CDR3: CASSQIKGNPYEQYF. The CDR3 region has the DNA TGTGCCAGCAGCCAAATAAAAGGGAACCCCTACGAGCAGTACTTC.

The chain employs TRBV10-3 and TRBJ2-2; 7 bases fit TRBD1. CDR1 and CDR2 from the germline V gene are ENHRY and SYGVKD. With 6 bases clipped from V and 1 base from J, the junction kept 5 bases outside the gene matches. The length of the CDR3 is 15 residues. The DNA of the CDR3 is TGTGCCATCAGATCCGGGACAGAGAACACCGGGGAGCTGTTTTTT. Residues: CAIRSGTENTGELFF.

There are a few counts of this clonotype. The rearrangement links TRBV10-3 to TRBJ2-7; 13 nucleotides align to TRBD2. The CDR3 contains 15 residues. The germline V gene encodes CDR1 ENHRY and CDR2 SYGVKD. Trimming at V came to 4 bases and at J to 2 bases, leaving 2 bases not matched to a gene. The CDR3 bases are TGTGCCATCAGTGGCGGACTAGCGGGGGCCTACGAGCAGTACTTC. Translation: CAISGGLAGAYEQYF.

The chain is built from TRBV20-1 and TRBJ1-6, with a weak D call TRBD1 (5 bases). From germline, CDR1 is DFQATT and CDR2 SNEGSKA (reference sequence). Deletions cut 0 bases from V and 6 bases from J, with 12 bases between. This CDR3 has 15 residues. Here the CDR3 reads CSARDVGPVNSPLHF. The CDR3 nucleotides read TGCAGTGCTAGAGATGTGGGGCCCGTTAATTCACCCCTCCACTTT.

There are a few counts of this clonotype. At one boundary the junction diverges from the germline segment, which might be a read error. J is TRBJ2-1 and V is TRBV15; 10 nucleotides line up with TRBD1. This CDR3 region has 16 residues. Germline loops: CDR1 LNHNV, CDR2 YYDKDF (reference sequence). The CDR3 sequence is CASSSSWTGGGNEQFF. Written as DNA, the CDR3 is TGTGCCTCCAGCAGTAGTTGGACAGGGGGGGGCAATGAGCAGTTCTTC.

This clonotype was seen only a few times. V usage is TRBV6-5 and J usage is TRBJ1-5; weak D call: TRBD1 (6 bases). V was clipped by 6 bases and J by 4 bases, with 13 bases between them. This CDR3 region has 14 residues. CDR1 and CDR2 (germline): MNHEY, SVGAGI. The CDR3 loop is CASRLQGGNQPQHF. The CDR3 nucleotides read TGTGCCAGCAGGCTACAGGGAGGGAATCAGCCCCAGCATTTT.

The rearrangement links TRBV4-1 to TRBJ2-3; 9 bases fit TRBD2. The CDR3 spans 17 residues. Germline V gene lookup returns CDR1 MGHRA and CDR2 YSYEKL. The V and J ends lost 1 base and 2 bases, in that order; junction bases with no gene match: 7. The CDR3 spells CASSQGISGSLTDTQYF. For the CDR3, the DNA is TGCGCCAGCAGCCAAGGAATTAGCGGGAGTCTCACAGATACGCAGTATTTT.

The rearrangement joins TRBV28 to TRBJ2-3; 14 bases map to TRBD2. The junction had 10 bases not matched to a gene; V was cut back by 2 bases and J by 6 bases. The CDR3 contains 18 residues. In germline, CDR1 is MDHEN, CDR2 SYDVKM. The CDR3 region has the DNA TGTGCCAGCAGTTTAGCCGGGACTAGCGGGGGTTTGCGCGATACGCAGTATTTT. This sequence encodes CASSLAGTSGGLRDTQYF.

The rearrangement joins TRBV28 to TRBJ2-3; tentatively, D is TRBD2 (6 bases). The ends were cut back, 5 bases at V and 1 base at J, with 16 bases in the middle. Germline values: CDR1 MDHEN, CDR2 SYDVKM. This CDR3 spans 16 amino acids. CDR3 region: CASSPLRGAGTDTQYF. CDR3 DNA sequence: TGTGCCAGCAGTCCCCTCCGCGGGGCTGGCACAGATACGCAGTATTTT.

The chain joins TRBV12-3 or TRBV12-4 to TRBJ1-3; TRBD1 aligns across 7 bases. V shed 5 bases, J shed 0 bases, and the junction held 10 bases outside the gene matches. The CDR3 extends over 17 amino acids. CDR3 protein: CASSRMATGLSGNTIYF. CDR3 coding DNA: TGTGCCAGCAGTAGGATGGCGACAGGGCTCTCTGGAAACACCATATATTTT.

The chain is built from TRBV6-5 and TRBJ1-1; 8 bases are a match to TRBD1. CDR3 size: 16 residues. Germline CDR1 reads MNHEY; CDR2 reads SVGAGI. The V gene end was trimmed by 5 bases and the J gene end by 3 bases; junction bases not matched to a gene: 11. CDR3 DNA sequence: TGTGCCAGCAGTAAAGACAGGGGAGGTCCGCACACTGAAGCTTTCTTT. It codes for CASSKDRGGPHTEAFF.

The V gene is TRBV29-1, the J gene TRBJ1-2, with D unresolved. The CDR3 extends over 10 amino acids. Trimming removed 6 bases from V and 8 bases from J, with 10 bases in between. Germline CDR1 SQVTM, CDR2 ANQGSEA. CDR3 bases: TGCAGCGTCGGGGTCCCGGGCTACACCTTC. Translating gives CSVGVPGYTF.

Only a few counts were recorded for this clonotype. The CDR3 sequence: CASRPGGPVLNEQFF. CDR3 DNA: TGTGCCAGCAGACCTGGGGGCCCCGTCCTTAATGAGCAGTTCTTC. The chain carries TRBV28 and TRBJ2-1; D perhaps matches TRBD1 (6 bases). V lost 6 bases, J lost 7 bases, and 19 bases lay in between. CDR3 length equals 15 residues. CDR1 is MDHEN and CDR2 is SYDVKM in the germline V gene.

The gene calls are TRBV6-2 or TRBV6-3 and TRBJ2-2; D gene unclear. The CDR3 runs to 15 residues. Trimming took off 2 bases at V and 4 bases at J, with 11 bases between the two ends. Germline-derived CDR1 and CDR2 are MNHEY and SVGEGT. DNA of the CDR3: TGTGCCAGCAGTTACCCGACGTGGGGCACCGGGGAGCTGTTTTTT. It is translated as CASSYPTWGTGELFF.

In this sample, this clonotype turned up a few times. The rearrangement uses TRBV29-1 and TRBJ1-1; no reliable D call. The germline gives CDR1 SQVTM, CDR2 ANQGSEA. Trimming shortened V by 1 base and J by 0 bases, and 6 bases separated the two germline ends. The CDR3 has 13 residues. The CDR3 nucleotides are TGCAGCGTTGAAGGACCGTTGAACACTGAAGCTTTCTTT. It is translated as CSVEGPLNTEAFF.